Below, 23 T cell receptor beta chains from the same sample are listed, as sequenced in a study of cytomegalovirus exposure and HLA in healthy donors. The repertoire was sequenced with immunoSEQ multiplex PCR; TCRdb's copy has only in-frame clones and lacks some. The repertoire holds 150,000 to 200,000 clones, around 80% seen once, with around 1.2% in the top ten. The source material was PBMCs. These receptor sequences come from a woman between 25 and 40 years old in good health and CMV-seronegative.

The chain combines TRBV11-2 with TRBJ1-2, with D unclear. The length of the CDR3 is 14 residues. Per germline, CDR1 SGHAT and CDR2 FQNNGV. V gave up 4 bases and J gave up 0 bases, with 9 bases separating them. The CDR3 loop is CASSSYGANYGYTF. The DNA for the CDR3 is TGTGCCAGCAGCTCCTACGGGGCTAACTATGGCTACACCTTC.

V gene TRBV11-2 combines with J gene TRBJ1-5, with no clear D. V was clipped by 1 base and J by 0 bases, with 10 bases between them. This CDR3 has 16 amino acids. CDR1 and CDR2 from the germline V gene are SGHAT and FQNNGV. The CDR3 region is CASSLGKAYSNQPQHF. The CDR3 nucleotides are TGTGCCAGCAGCTTAGGAAAAGCGTATAGCAATCAGCCCCAGCATTTT.

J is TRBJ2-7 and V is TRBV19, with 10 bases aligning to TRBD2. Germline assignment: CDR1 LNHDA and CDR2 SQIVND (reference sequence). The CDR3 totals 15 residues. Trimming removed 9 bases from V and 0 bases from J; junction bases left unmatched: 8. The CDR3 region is CASWLSGGVSYEQYF. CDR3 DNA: TGTGCCAGCTGGCTCAGCGGGGGGGTCTCCTACGAGCAGTACTTC. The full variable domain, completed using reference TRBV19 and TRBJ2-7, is DGGITQSPKYLFRKEGQNVTLSCEQNLNHDAMYWYRQDPGQGLRLIYYSQIVNDFQKGDIAEGYSVSREKKESFPLTVTSAQKNPTAFYLCASWLSGGVSYEQYFGPGTRLTVT.

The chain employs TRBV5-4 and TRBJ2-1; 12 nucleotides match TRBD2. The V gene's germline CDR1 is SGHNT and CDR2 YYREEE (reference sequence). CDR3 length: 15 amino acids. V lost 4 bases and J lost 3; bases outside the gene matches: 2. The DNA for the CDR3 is TGTGCCAGCAGCCTAGCGGGGGGGGACTACAATGAGCAGTTCTTC. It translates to CASSLAGGDYNEQFF.

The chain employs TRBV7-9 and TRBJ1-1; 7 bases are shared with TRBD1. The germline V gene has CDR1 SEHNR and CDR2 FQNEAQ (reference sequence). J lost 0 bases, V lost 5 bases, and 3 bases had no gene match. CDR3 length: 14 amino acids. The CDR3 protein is CASSPDRLNTEAFF. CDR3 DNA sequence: TGTGCCAGCAGCCCGGACAGGTTGAACACTGAAGCTTTCTTT.

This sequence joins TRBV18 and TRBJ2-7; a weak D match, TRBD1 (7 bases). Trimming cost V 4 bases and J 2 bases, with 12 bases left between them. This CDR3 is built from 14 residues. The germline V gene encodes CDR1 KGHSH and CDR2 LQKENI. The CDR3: CASSQTGEAYEQYF. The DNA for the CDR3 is TGTGCCAGCTCACAAACAGGGGAGGCCTACGAGCAGTACTTC.

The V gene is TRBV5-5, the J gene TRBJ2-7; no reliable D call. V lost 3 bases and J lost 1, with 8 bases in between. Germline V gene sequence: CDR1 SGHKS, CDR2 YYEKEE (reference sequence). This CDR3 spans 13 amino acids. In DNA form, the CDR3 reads TGTGCCAGCAGCTCGTTCCTTTCCTACGAGCAGTACTTC. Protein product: CASSSFLSYEQYF.

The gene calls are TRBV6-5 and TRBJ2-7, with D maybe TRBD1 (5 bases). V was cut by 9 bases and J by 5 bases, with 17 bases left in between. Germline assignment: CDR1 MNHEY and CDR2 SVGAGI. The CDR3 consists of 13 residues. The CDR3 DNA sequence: TGTGCCAGTTCCCTCAGGGAAGGGCACGAGCAGTACTTC. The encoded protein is CASSLREGHEQYF.

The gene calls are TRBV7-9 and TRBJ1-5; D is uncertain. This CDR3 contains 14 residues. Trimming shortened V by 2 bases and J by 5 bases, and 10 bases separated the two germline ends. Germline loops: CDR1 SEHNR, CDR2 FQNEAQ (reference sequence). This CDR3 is CASSLYGGDQPQHF. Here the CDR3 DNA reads TGTGCCAGCAGCTTATATGGCGGTGATCAGCCCCAGCATTTT.

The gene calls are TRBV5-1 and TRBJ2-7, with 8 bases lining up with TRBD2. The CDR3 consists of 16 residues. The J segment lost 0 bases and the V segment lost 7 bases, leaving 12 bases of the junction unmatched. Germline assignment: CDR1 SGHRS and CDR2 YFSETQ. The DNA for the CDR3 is TGCGCCAGCTCCTCCCCTTTAGGGACTAGCTCCTACGAGCAGTACTTC. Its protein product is CASSSPLGTSSYEQYF.

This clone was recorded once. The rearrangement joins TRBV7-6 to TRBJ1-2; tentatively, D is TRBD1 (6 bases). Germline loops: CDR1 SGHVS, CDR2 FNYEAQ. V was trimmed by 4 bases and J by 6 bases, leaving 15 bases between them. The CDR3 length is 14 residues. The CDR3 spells CASSSREDSDGYTF. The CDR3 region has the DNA TGTGCCAGCAGCTCGCGTGAGGACAGCGATGGCTACACCTTC.

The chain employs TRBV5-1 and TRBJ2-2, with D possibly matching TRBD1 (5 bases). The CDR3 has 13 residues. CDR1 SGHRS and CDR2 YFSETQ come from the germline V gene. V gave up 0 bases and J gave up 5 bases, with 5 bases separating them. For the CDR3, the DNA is TGCGCCAGCAGCTTGGAGGGGACCGGGGAGCTGTTTTTT. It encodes CASSLEGTGELFF.

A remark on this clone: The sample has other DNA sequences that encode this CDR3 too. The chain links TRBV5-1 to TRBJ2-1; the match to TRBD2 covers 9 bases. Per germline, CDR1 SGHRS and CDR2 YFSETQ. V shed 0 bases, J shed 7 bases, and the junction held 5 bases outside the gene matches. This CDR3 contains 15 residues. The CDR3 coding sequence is TGCGCCAGCAGCTTGGGCGGTAGCGGGAGAAATGAGCAGTTCTTC. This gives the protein CASSLGGSGRNEQFF.

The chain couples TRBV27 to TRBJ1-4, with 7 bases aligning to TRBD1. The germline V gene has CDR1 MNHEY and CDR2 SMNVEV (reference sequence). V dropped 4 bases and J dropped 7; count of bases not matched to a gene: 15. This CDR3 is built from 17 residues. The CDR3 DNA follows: TGTGCCAGCAGTTCGACGGTTACAGGGGTTAAGGCTGAAAAACTGTTTTTT. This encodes CASSSTVTGVKAEKLFF.

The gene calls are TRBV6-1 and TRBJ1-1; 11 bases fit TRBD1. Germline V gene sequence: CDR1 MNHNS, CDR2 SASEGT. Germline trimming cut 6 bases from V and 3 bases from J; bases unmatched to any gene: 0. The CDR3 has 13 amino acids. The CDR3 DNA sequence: TGTGCCAGCAGGGACAGGGGGCACACTGAAGCTTTCTTT. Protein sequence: CASRDRGHTEAFF.

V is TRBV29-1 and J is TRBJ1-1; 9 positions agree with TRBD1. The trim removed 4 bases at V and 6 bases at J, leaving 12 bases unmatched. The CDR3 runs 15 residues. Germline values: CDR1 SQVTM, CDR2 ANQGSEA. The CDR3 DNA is TGCAGCGTTGCGACAGGGGGAAATCAAGCATCTGAAGCTTTCTTT. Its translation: CSVATGGNQASEAFF.

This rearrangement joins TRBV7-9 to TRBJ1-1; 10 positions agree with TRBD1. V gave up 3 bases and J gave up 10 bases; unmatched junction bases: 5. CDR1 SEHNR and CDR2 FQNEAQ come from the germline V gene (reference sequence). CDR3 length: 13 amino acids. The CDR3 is CASSLTGGYGAFF. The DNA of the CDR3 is TGTGCCAGCAGCTTGACAGGGGGCTATGGAGCTTTCTTT.

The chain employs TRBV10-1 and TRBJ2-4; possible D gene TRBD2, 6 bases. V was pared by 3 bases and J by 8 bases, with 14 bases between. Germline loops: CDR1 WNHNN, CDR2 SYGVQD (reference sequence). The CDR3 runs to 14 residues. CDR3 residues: CASSERTSGDIQYF. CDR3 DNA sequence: TGCGCCAGCAGTGAAAGGACATCGGGGGACATTCAGTACTTC.

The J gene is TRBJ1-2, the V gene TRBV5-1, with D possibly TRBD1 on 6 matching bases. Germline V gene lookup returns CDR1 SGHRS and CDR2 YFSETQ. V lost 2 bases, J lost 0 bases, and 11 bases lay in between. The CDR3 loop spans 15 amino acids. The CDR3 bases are TGCGCCAGCAGCTTAGGACAGACTACTAACTATGGCTACACCTTC. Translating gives CASSLGQTTNYGYTF. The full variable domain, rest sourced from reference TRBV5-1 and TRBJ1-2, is KAGVTQTPRYLIKTRGQQVTLSCSPISGHRSVSWYQQTPGQGLQFLFEYFSETQRNKGNFPGRFSGRQFSNSRSEMNVSTLELGDSALYLCASSLGQTTNYGYTFGSGTRLTVV.

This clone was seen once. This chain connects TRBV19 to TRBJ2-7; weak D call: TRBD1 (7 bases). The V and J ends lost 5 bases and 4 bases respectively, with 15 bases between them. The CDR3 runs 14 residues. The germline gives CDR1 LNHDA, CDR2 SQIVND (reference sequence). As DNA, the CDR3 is TGTGCCAGTAGTGCGGGACAGTTTCAGTACGAGCAGTACTTC. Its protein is CASSAGQFQYEQYF.

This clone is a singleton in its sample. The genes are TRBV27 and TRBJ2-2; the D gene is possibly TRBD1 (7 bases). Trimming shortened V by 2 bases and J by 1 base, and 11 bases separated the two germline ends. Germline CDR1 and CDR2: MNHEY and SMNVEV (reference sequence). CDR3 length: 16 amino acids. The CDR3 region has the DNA TGTGCCAGCAGTTTACGGCAGGGGGGGAACACCGGGGAGCTGTTTTTT. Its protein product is CASSLRQGGNTGELFF.

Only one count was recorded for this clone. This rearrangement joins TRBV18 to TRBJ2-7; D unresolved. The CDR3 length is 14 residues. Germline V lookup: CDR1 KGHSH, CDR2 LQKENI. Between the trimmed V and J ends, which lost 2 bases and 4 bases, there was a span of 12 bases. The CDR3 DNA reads TGTGCCAGCTCACCAGGGCAGAGTTTATACGAGCAGTACTTC. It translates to CASSPGQSLYEQYF.

CDR3 nucleotides: TGCGCCAGCAGCTTGACCAGCGGCCCAACAACTAATGAAAAACTGTTTTTT. Translation gives CASSLTSGPTTNEKLFF. The rearrangement links TRBV5-1 to TRBJ1-4; D not certain. The CDR3 is made up of 17 amino acids. Trimming cost V 1 base and J 0 bases, with 13 bases left between them. Per the germline V gene, CDR1 is SGHRS and CDR2 is YFSETQ.